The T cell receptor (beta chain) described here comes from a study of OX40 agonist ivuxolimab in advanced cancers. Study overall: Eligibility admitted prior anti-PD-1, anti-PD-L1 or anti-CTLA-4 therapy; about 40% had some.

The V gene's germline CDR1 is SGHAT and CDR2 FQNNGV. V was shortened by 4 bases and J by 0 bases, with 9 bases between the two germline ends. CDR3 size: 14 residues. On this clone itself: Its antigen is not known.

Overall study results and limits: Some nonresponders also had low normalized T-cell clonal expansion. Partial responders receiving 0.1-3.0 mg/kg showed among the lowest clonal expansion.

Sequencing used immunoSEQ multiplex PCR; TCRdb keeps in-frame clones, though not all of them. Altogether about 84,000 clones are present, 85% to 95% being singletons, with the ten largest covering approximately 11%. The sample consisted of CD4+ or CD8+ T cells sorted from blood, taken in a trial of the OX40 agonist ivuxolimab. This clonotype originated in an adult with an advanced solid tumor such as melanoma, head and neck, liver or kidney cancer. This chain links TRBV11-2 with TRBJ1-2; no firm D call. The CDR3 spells CASSSPTANYGYTF. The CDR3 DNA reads TGTGCCAGCAGCTCCCCCACAGCTAACTATGGCTACACCTTC.